This T cell receptor beta chain emerged from a study of identical twins. The study's findings and limits: The authors noted that invariant MAIT and iNKT cells could partly confound zero-insertion analyses.

A single record per CDR3 protein comes from TCRdb applying MiXCR to the 5' RACE reads. The table has around 650,000 distinct CDR3 sequences, roughly 7.1% seen once; the top ten hold roughly 1.5%. This clonotype has more than one count but fewer than ten. What it binds is unknown. The length of the CDR3 is 17 residues. Germline V lookup: CDR1 MNHEY, CDR2 SVGAGI. The V and J ends lost 0 bases and 0 bases, in that order; junction bases with no gene match: 3. These same data were also listed under a study on yellow fever vaccine responses in identical twins. That investigation notes: Twin vaccine T cell responses reportedly seemed partly convergent, partly personalized.

The sequenced sample consisted of PBMCs. V is TRBV6-5 and J is TRBJ2-3; 10 nucleotides line up with TRBD2. The sequence came from a woman between 18 and 29 years old in good health. CDR3 sequence (DNA): TGTGCCAGCAGTTACTCAAGGACTAGCGGTAGCACAGATACGCAGTATTTT. It codes for CASSYSRTSGSTDTQYF.